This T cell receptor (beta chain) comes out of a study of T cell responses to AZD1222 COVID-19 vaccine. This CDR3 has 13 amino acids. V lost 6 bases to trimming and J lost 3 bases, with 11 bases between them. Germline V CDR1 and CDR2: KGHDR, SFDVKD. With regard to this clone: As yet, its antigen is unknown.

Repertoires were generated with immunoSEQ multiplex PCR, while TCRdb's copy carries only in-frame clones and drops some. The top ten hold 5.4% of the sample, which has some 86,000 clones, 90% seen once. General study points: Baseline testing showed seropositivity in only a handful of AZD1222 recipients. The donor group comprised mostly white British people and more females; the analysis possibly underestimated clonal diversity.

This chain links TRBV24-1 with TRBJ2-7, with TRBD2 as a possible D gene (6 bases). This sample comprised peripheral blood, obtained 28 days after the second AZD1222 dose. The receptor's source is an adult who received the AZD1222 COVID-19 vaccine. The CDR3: CATSKTGVYEQYF. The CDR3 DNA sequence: TGTGCCACCAGTAAGACGGGAGTCTACGAGCAGTACTTC.